This TCR beta chain was profiled in a study of shared clonotypes between healthy human individuals. V was shortened by 7 bases and J by 6 bases, with 10 bases between the two germline ends. Germline CDR1 reads DFQATT; CDR2 reads SNEGSKA (reference sequence). The CDR3 consists of 10 residues. 300 ng DNA, tens of thousands of T cell genomes, went into unsorted PBMC replicate PCRs. Clones were sequenced by immunoSEQ multiplex PCR, and TCRdb holds only the in-frame ones, with some missing. The sample gives fewer than 650,000 clones, roughly four fifths of which show up once; over 10% is in the top ten. V gene TRBV20-1 combines with J gene TRBJ2-7, with D hard to call. Sequencing input: PBMCs. This receptor was taken from a woman aged 40 to 55 in good health. Some clones in this sample may be carry-over from other donors' samples. CDR3 DNA sequence: TGCAGTGGAAGAGAGCTCGAGCAGTACTTC. Its protein product is CSGRELEQYF.